This entry describes one T cell receptor beta chain. The data were obtained in a study of control samples from healthy donors and cancer patients. This CDR3 contains 14 residues. Germline V CDR1 and CDR2: LNHDA, SQIVND (reference sequence). Unmatched junction bases numbered 9, after V lost 7 bases and J lost 7 bases. Method: immunoSEQ multiplex PCR; TCRdb's copy keeps in-frame clones and lacks some. This sample yields about 150,000 clones, of which over 90% are seen a single time; under 2.5% belongs to the top ten. The sequence derives from a man between 45 and 60 years old in good health. Sequencing input: blood. The V call is TRBV19, the J call TRBJ2-1; 8 bases map to TRBD2. CDR3 in DNA: TGTGCCAGTACTGGGACTAGAGATAAAAATGAGCAGTTCTTC. This translates into CASTGTRDKNEQFF. Based on the CDR3 plus reference TRBV19 and TRBJ2-1, the full variable domain is DGGITQSPKYLFRKEGQNVTLSCEQNLNHDAMYWYRQDPGQGLRLIYYSQIVNDFQKGDIAEGYSVSREKKESFPLTVTSAQKNPTAFYLCASTGTRDKNEQFFGPGTRLTVL.